Listed here are 24 T cell receptor beta chains from one sample, sequenced in a study of control samples from healthy donors and cancer patients. Measured with immunoSEQ multiplex PCR; TCRdb has only the in-frame clones, and not every one. The table shows about 31,000 clones, with around 94% occurring only once. The sequencing input was blood. These receptors were taken from a man in his fifties or sixties in good health.

The chain joins TRBV12-3 or TRBV12-4 to TRBJ2-7, with TRBD1 matching 11 bases. The J segment lost 5 bases and the V segment lost 6 bases, leaving 3 bases of the junction unmatched. This CDR3 has 13 amino acids. The CDR3 sequence: CASRRDRGNEQYF. The DNA of the CDR3 is TGTGCCAGCAGAAGGGACAGGGGGAACGAGCAGTACTTC.

The chain couples TRBV24-1 to TRBJ2-3, with TRBD1 identical over 9 bases. Germline CDR1 KGHDR, CDR2 SFDVKD. After removal of 5 bases from V and 1 base from J, the junction contained 9 bases not matched to a gene. The CDR3 runs 17 residues. As DNA, the CDR3 is TGTGCCACCAGTGCCGCGCCCCGGGACAGGGGCACAGATACGCAGTATTTT. This encodes CATSAAPRDRGTDTQYF.

This rearrangement joins TRBV24-1 to TRBJ2-1; TRBD1 is a possible D gene (6 bases). Trimming removed 3 bases from V and 4 bases from J, with 9 bases in between. CDR3 length equals 14 residues. Germline V gene lookup returns CDR1 KGHDR and CDR2 SFDVKD. CDR3 in DNA: TGTGCCACCAGTGATGGGCAGGGGTACAATGAGCAGTTCTTC. Protein: CATSDGQGYNEQFF.

V and J are TRBV20-1 and TRBJ1-2, with D tentatively TRBD1 (6 bases). Trimming shortened V by 0 bases and J by 8 bases, and 7 bases separated the two germline ends. The CDR3 is made up of 11 amino acids. Germline V gives CDR1 DFQATT, CDR2 SNEGSKA (reference sequence). The CDR3, as DNA: TGCAGTGCTAGAGACAGGGGCGGCTACACCTTC. This sequence encodes CSARDRGGYTF.

The J gene is TRBJ2-2, the V gene TRBV24-1; TRBD1 is a possible D gene (6 bases). This CDR3 comprises 15 residues. V was cut by 2 bases and J by 4 bases, with 10 bases left in between. CDR1 and CDR2 from the germline V gene are KGHDR and SFDVKD. The CDR3 coding sequence is TGTGCCACCAGTGATTCCCAGGGGCCCACCGGGGAGCTGTTTTTT. This encodes CATSDSQGPTGELFF.

The genes are TRBV15 and TRBJ2-1; 8 nucleotides line up with TRBD2. This CDR3 has 17 residues. With 3 bases clipped from V and 0 bases from J, the junction kept 7 bases outside the gene matches. CDR1 and CDR2 (germline): LNHNV, YYDKDF (reference sequence). CDR3 sequence (DNA): TGTGCCACCAGCAGTCCTCTAGCGGGTGGCTCCTACAATGAGCAGTTCTTC. It translates to CATSSPLAGGSYNEQFF.

This chain joins TRBV28 and TRBJ1-1; no clear D gene. The CDR3 sequence is 13 residues long. Germline CDR1 and CDR2: MDHEN and SYDVKM. Trimming took 6 bases from V and 2 from J, leaving 10 bases between them. CDR3 DNA sequence: TGTGCCAGCAGGGTACATGGAAACACTGAAGCTTTCTTT. This codes for CASRVHGNTEAFF.

V gene TRBV18 combines with J gene TRBJ2-1; unclear D gene. CDR1 is KGHSH, CDR2 LQKENI, per germline. V was cut by 5 bases and J by 3 bases, with 8 bases left in between. CDR3 length: 13 residues. The CDR3 sequence: CASSGPNYNEQFF. The CDR3 DNA sequence: TGTGCCAGCTCAGGGCCCAACTACAATGAGCAGTTCTTC. Complete variable domain (other parts from reference TRBV18 and TRBJ2-1): NAGVMQNPRHLVRRRGQEARLRCSPMKGHSHVYWYRQLPEEGLKFMVYLQKENIIDESGMPKERFSAEFPKEGPSILRIQQVVRGDSAAYFCASSGPNYNEQFFGPGTRLTVL.

This clone has a single count. The chain couples TRBV5-6 to TRBJ1-1; no clear D. Trimming shortened V by 2 bases and J by 1 base, and 6 bases separated the two germline ends. The germline CDR1 and CDR2 sequences are SGHDT and YYEEEE. CDR3 length: 13 amino acids. DNA of the CDR3: TGTGCCAGCAGCTTATTTGAGAACACTGAAGCTTTCTTT. Translated, it gives CASSLFENTEAFF. Variable domain in full (rest from reference TRBV5-6 and TRBJ1-1): DAGVTQSPTHLIKTRGQQVTLRCSPKSGHDTVSWYQQALGQGPQFIFQYYEEEERQRGNFPDRFSGHQFPNYSSELNVNALLLGDSALYLCASSLFENTEAFFGQGTRLTVV.

The V call is TRBV5-5, the J call TRBJ2-7; 9 bases fit TRBD2. J lost 2 bases, V lost 0 bases, and 3 bases had no gene match. The CDR3 is 15 residues long. Germline V lookup: CDR1 SGHKS, CDR2 YYEKEE (reference sequence). For the CDR3, the DNA is TGTGCCAGCAGCTTGGGTAGCGGGGGAACCTACGAGCAGTACTTC. It codes for CASSLGSGGTYEQYF.

V usage is TRBV5-1 and J usage is TRBJ1-4; maybe TRBD1 (5 bases). Deletions cut 2 bases from V and 7 bases from J, with 12 bases between. CDR1 SGHRS and CDR2 YFSETQ come from the germline V gene. The CDR3 is 14 amino acids. CDR3 nucleotide sequence: TGCGCCAGCAGCTTACAGGACGAGGTTGAAAAACTGTTTTTT. Amino acids: CASSLQDEVEKLFF. Full variable domain (missing parts from reference TRBV5-1 and TRBJ1-4): KAGVTQTPRYLIKTRGQQVTLSCSPISGHRSVSWYQQTPGQGLQFLFEYFSETQRNKGNFPGRFSGRQFSNSRSEMNVSTLELGDSALYLCASSLQDEVEKLFFGSGTQLSVL.

The chain carries TRBV5-4 and TRBJ1-2, with 9 bases that match TRBD1. Germline loops: CDR1 SGHNT, CDR2 YYREEE (reference sequence). The CDR3 contains 13 residues. V shed 8 bases, J shed 8 bases, and the junction held 10 bases outside the gene matches. CDR3 bases: TGTGCCAGTATTCGGGACAGGGAGGGCGGCTACACCTTC. Amino acid sequence: CASIRDREGGYTF.

This chain connects TRBV5-4 to TRBJ2-7; D may be TRBD1 (6 bases). Germline CDR1 and CDR2: SGHNT and YYREEE (reference sequence). V shed 4 bases and J shed 0 bases, with 11 bases lying between them. The CDR3 is 14 residues long. The CDR3 reads CASSKQGYSYEQYF. CDR3 nucleotide sequence: TGTGCCAGCAGCAAACAGGGCTACTCCTACGAGCAGTACTTC.

The chain uses TRBV15 and TRBJ1-2; D remains unclear. The CDR3 extends over 13 amino acids. The V gene's germline CDR1 is LNHNV and CDR2 YYDKDF (reference sequence). Trimming pared 1 base from V and 3 bases from J, leaving 6 bases between. The CDR3: CATSRGADYGYTF. Written as DNA, the CDR3 is TGTGCCACCAGCAGAGGGGCGGACTATGGCTACACCTTC.

The CDR3, as DNA: TGTGCCAGCAGCCCCTGGACAGGGGTGGGAAATTCACCCCTCCACTTT. Translating gives CASSPWTGVGNSPLHF. V is TRBV5-8 and J is TRBJ1-6; 9 positions match TRBD1. Trimming at V came to 4 bases and at J to 7 bases, leaving 9 bases not matched to a gene. The CDR3 is 16 residues long. The germline CDR1 and CDR2 sequences are SGHTS and YDEGEE. Combining the CDR3 with reference TRBV5-8 and TRBJ1-6 gives the whole variable domain EAGVTQSPTHLIKTRGQQATLRCSPISGHTSVYWYQQALGLGLQFLLWYDEGEERNRGNFPPRFSGRQFPNYSSELNVNALELEDSALYLCASSPWTGVGNSPLHFGNGTRLTVT.

The chain uses TRBV4-3 and TRBJ2-2; D is possibly TRBD1 or TRBD2 (5 bases each). Germline V gene sequence: CDR1 LGHNA, CDR2 YSLEER. This CDR3 is 14 amino acids long. Trimming stripped 3 bases from V and 2 bases from J, with 7 bases between. The CDR3 region is CASSQGPNTGELFF. The CDR3 nucleotides read TGCGCCAGCAGCCAGGGACCAAACACCGGGGAGCTGTTTTTT.

The V call is TRBV7-9, the J call TRBJ2-5; D unclear. This CDR3 is built from 14 residues. Trimming took 4 bases from V and 5 from J, leaving 14 bases between them. Germline V gene sequence: CDR1 SEHNR, CDR2 FQNEAQ (reference sequence). CDR3 in DNA: TGTGCCAGCAGCTCCCCGGGCCTGACGGAGACCCAGTACTTC. It translates to CASSSPGLTETQYF. Filled out from reference TRBV7-9 and TRBJ2-5, the complete variable domain reads DTGVSQNPRHKITKRGQNVTFRCDPISEHNRLYWYRQTLGQGPEFLTYFQNEAQLEKSRLLSDRFSAERPKGSFSTLEIQRTEQGDSAMYLCASSSPGLTETQYFGPGTRLLVL.

The V gene is TRBV5-4, the J gene TRBJ2-7; perhaps D is TRBD1 or TRBD2 (6 bases each). This CDR3 is built from 15 residues. Germline CDR1 and CDR2: SGHNT and YYREEE (reference sequence). Trimming pared 0 bases from V and 0 bases from J, leaving 10 bases between. The CDR3 reads CASSLAGAYSYEQYF. Here the CDR3 DNA reads TGTGCCAGCAGCTTGGCGGGGGCCTACTCCTACGAGCAGTACTTC.

The rearrangement links TRBV6-2 or TRBV6-3 to TRBJ1-2; possible D gene TRBD1, 5 bases. V was cut by 5 bases and J by 8 bases, with 21 bases left in between. CDR1 and CDR2 (germline): MNHEY, SVGEGT. CDR3 length: 15 amino acids. CDR3 residues: CASSTSGTAARGYTF. CDR3 nucleotide sequence: TGTGCCAGCAGTACTTCCGGGACGGCTGCTAGGGGCTACACCTTC.

The chain couples TRBV3-1 (or the pseudogene TRBV3-2) to TRBJ1-1; D remains ambiguous. V was shortened by 0 bases and J by 7 bases, with 12 bases between the two germline ends. Germline V CDR1 and CDR2: LGHDT, YNNKEL (reference sequence). This CDR3 has 14 amino acids. DNA for the CDR3: TGTGCCAGCAGCCAAGATGAGCTTCCCCATGAAGCTTTCTTT. It yields the protein CASSQDELPHEAFF.

The chain links TRBV11-2 to TRBJ1-2; D unclear. Germline V lookup: CDR1 SGHAT, CDR2 FQNNGV. This CDR3 is 14 amino acids long. V dropped 1 base and J dropped 5 bases, with 11 bases sitting between them. This CDR3 reads CASSLGDGPYGYTF. The CDR3 bases are TGTGCCAGCAGCTTAGGTGACGGTCCATATGGCTACACCTTC.

The chain carries TRBV20-1 and TRBJ1-1; possible D gene TRBD1, 5 bases. From germline, CDR1 is DFQATT and CDR2 SNEGSKA (reference sequence). Trimming stripped 6 bases from V and 4 bases from J, with 9 bases between. The CDR3 contains 11 residues. The CDR3 DNA is TGCAGTGCCTGGGACTGCACTGAAGCTTTCTTT. It yields the protein CSAWDCTEAFF.

The J gene is TRBJ2-1, the V gene TRBV29-1; D ambiguous. Germline V gene sequence: CDR1 SQVTM, CDR2 ANQGSEA. V was pared by 1 base and J by 0 bases, with 10 bases between. This CDR3 is 15 amino acids long. The CDR3 nucleotides read TGCAGCGTTGAAGGACTGGCTAGCTCCTACAATGAGCAGTTCTTC. Translating it yields CSVEGLASSYNEQFF.

V is TRBV18 and J is TRBJ1-1; TRBD1 agrees at 7 bases. V was clipped by 4 bases and J by 4 bases; unmatched bases: 12. This CDR3 has 16 residues. Germline CDR1 is KGHSH and CDR2 is LQKENI. This chain's CDR3 is CASSQGIQGFRTEAFF. CDR3 bases: TGTGCCAGCTCACAAGGGATACAGGGGTTTCGCACTGAAGCTTTCTTT.